These 21 T cell receptor beta chains were all obtained from the same sample, sequenced in a study of T cells in Graves' hyperthyroidism and ophthalmopathy. Researchers took RNA transcripts and amplified the TCR beta CDR3 regions from them. First-round RT-PCR of the TCR CDR3 relied on the HTBI primer set. In TCRdb, the multiplex PCR reads were re-called with MiXCR into one record per CDR3 protein. Of fewer than 500,000 distinct CDR3 sequences in the sample, approximately 13% were seen once. Sequenced material: blood. These TCRs come from a man younger than 45 with Graves' hyperthyroidism that later progressed to Graves' ophthalmopathy.

The rearrangement links TRBV7-2 to TRBJ2-3; D uncertain. Germline loops: CDR1 SGHTA, CDR2 FQGNSA. The CDR3 runs to 14 residues. V lost 4 bases and J 5 bases, leaving 13 bases between the germline ends. The CDR3 DNA follows: TGTGCCAGCAGCTCGAGAAGGGTTGTAGATACGCAGTATTTT. This codes for CASSSRRVVDTQYF.

This clonotype has a handful of counts. V and J are TRBV6-1 and TRBJ2-2; the match to TRBD1 covers 10 bases. The CDR3 spans 16 residues. With 3 bases clipped from V and 5 bases from J, the junction kept 6 bases outside the gene matches. Germline CDR1 and CDR2: MNHNS and SASEGT. The CDR3 loop is CASSDGDRGWTGELFF. In nucleotides, the CDR3 is TGTGCCAGCAGTGATGGGGACAGGGGTTGGACCGGGGAGCTGTTTTTT.

This clonotype was observed at least ten times. The CDR3 sequence is CASSLRTGAGNTIYF. The DNA of the CDR3 is TGTGCCAGCAGTCTCAGGACAGGGGCTGGAAACACCATATATTTT. This chain connects TRBV12-3 or TRBV12-4 to TRBJ1-3; TRBD1 agrees at 9 bases. This CDR3 is built from 15 residues. V gave up 5 bases and J gave up 2 bases; unmatched junction bases: 4.

There are a few counts of this clonotype. The chain employs TRBV12-3 or TRBV12-4 and TRBJ2-7; 7 bases map to TRBD1. With V trimmed by 5 bases and J by 6 bases, 10 bases remained unmatched. This CDR3 comprises 14 residues. The CDR3, as DNA: TGTGCCAGCAGTCCCGACCAGGGGGTGCCCGAGCAGTACTTC. Protein: CASSPDQGVPEQYF.

This clonotype appeared a few times. The V gene is TRBV12-3 or TRBV12-4, the J gene TRBJ1-5; D gene ambiguous. The CDR3 sequence is 14 residues long. V lost 2 bases and J 0 bases, leaving 5 bases between the germline ends. In DNA, the CDR3 is TGTGCCAGCAGTTTATTTAATAGCAATCAGCCCCAGCATTTT. Protein product: CASSLFNSNQPQHF.

This clonotype was found a few times. This sequence joins TRBV5-4 and TRBJ1-2; D is unresolved. Germline loops: CDR1 SGHNT, CDR2 YYREEE (reference sequence). The CDR3 is 14 residues long. The V end lost 6 bases, the J end lost 0 bases, and 12 bases lay between the germline ends. CDR3 bases: TGTGCCAGCACGAGCTGGAACGCTAACTATGGCTACACCTTC. It is translated as CASTSWNANYGYTF.

This clonotype was seen more than once but under ten times. The chain combines TRBV20-1 with TRBJ2-7, with 9 positions matching TRBD1. The V gene end was trimmed by 4 bases and the J gene end by 7 bases; junction bases not matched to a gene: 11. The germline gives CDR1 DFQATT, CDR2 SNEGSKA (reference sequence). The CDR3 has 14 residues. The CDR3 loop is CSATRDRVVGEQYF. The DNA for the CDR3 is TGCAGTGCTACACGGGACAGGGTGGTTGGTGAGCAGTACTTC.

In this sample, this clonotype turned up many times. The chain recombines TRBV12-3 or TRBV12-4 with TRBJ1-2, with 8 bases identical to TRBD1. After removal of 5 bases from V and 3 bases from J, the junction contained 5 bases not matched to a gene. The CDR3 runs to 14 residues. Written as DNA, the CDR3 is TGTGCCAGCAGTATAACAGGGGGATACTATGGCTACACCTTC. Amino acid sequence: CASSITGGYYGYTF.

The V gene is TRBV15, the J gene TRBJ2-3; D gene uncertain. The V gene lost 0 bases and the J gene lost 14 bases, with 21 bases spanning the gap. CDR1 and CDR2 from the germline V gene are LNHNV and YYDKDF (reference sequence). The CDR3 contains 15 residues. The CDR3 region is CATSRDVLVSTLAYF. The CDR3 DNA sequence: TGTGCCACCAGCAGAGATGTGCTTGTCTCGACCCTGGCGTATTTT.

This clonotype appeared many times. The V call is TRBV28, the J call TRBJ1-5, with D unclear. V was pared by 4 bases and J by 7 bases, with 11 bases between. This CDR3 spans 13 amino acids. Germline V CDR1 and CDR2: MDHEN, SYDVKM. CDR3 sequence (DNA): TGTGCCAGCAGTTCCACTAAACTGCAGCCCCAGCATTTT. Its protein is CASSSTKLQPQHF. Combining the CDR3 with reference TRBV28 and TRBJ1-5 gives the whole variable domain DVKVTQSSRYLVKRTGEKVFLECVQDMDHENMFWYRQDPGLGLRLIYFSYDVKMKEKGDIPEGYSVSREKKERFSLILESASTNQTSMYLCASSSTKLQPQHFGDGTRLSIL.

This clonotype was counted between two and nine times. The rearrangement links TRBV9 to TRBJ2-1, with TRBD2 matching 14 bases. From germline, CDR1 is SGDLS and CDR2 YYNGEE. CDR3 size: 18 residues. Trimming took 3 bases from V and 7 from J; bases not matched to a gene: 12. CDR3 nucleotides: TGTGCCAGCAGCGGGGAAGGGACTAGCGGGGGCATTATTAATGAGCAGTTCTTC. Protein: CASSGEGTSGGIINEQFF.

This clonotype appeared many times. The chain couples TRBV28 to TRBJ2-5; TRBD1 agrees at 8 bases. With 4 bases clipped from V and 4 bases from J, the junction kept 5 bases outside the gene matches. The CDR3 spans 14 residues. Per the germline V gene, CDR1 is MDHEN and CDR2 is SYDVKM. The DNA of the CDR3 is TGTGCCAGCAGTTCCCGACAGGGGATAGAGACCCAGTACTTC. It yields the protein CASSSRQGIETQYF.

This sequence joins TRBV7-3 and TRBJ1-1, with D uncertain. The CDR3 contains 13 residues. The germline V gene has CDR1 SGHTA and CDR2 FQGTGA. The ends were cut back, 2 bases at V and 7 bases at J, with 11 bases in the middle. The CDR3 loop is CASSLQSKSEAFF. Here the CDR3 DNA reads TGTGCCAGCAGCTTACAGTCAAAGAGTGAAGCTTTCTTT.

This clonotype occurred a few times. The chain is built from TRBV4-1 and TRBJ1-5; D may be TRBD1 (6 bases). Germline CDR1 MGHRA, CDR2 YSYEKL. This CDR3 comprises 17 residues. Trimming took 0 bases from V and 0 from J, leaving 12 bases between them. CDR3 nucleotide sequence: TGCGCCAGCAGCCAAGAGTTGGGGGCAGGTAGCAATCAGCCCCAGCATTTT. It is translated as CASSQELGAGSNQPQHF.

Remarks on this clonotype: This may stem from a read error, because a much larger clone lies one nucleotide away. This sequence joins TRBV7-2 and TRBJ2-7, with 11 bases aligning to TRBD1. From germline, CDR1 is SGHTA and CDR2 FQGNSA. CDR3 length equals 15 residues. For the CDR3, the DNA is TGTGCCAGCAGCAGAAGGACAGGGGGCGGGTACGAGCTGTACTTC. The encoded protein is CASSRRTGGGYELYF.

The sample holds many counts of this clonotype. V usage is TRBV7-9 and J usage is TRBJ1-4; 9 bases fit TRBD1. After removal of 4 bases from V and 8 bases from J, the junction contained 8 bases not matched to a gene. The germline gives CDR1 SEHNR, CDR2 FQNEAQ (reference sequence). The CDR3 runs to 15 residues. CDR3 DNA: TGTGCCAGCAGCTCTTGGACAGGGGACGAGGAAAAACTGTTTTTT. Its translation: CASSSWTGDEEKLFF.

This clonotype was seen at least ten times. The chain has TRBV7-9 and TRBJ1-5; D perhaps matches TRBD1 (5 bases). Germline V lookup: CDR1 SEHNR, CDR2 FQNEAQ (reference sequence). Trimming removed 5 bases from V and 9 bases from J, with 8 bases in between. The CDR3 loop spans 11 amino acids. The DNA for the CDR3 is TGTGCCAGCAGCCGACAGTTGCCCCAGCATTTT. This codes for CASSRQLPQHF.

The chain employs TRBV7-9 and TRBJ2-1; TRBD2 matches 7 bases. The CDR3 has 12 amino acids. CDR1 is SEHNR and CDR2 is FQNEAQ in the germline V gene (reference sequence). Trimming removed 5 bases from V and 15 bases from J; junction bases left unmatched: 10. DNA for the CDR3: TGTGCCAGCAGCCTTTCGACTAGCCCTTGGTTCTTC. Its translation: CASSLSTSPWFF.

There are a few counts of this clonotype. The chain employs TRBV6-1 and TRBJ1-6; no clear D. Germline CDR1 is MNHNS and CDR2 is SASEGT. V was pared by 3 bases and J by 14 bases, with 14 bases between. This CDR3 contains 13 residues. In DNA, the CDR3 is TGTGCCAGCAGTGAGGGTTACGAATCGACCCTCCACTTT. Translated: CASSEGYESTLHF.

This clonotype was counted at least ten times. This sequence joins TRBV7-2 and TRBJ2-5, with 8 bases that match TRBD2. The V gene's germline CDR1 is SGHTA and CDR2 FQGNSA. The CDR3 runs 16 residues. Unmatched junction bases numbered 12, after V lost 4 bases and J lost 5 bases. The CDR3 loop reads CASSSVRGGRRETQYF. Here the CDR3 DNA reads TGTGCCAGCAGCTCTGTCCGGGGGGGCCGGAGGGAGACCCAGTACTTC.

This chain uses TRBV19 with TRBJ1-1, with D perhaps matching TRBD1 (5 bases). Germline values: CDR1 LNHDA, CDR2 SQIVND (reference sequence). V was pared by 7 bases and J by 2 bases, with 17 bases between. This CDR3 contains 15 residues. CDR3 region: CASTLSGTVNTEAFF. CDR3 nucleotides: TGTGCCAGTACTCTCTCCGGGACGGTAAACACTGAAGCTTTCTTT.